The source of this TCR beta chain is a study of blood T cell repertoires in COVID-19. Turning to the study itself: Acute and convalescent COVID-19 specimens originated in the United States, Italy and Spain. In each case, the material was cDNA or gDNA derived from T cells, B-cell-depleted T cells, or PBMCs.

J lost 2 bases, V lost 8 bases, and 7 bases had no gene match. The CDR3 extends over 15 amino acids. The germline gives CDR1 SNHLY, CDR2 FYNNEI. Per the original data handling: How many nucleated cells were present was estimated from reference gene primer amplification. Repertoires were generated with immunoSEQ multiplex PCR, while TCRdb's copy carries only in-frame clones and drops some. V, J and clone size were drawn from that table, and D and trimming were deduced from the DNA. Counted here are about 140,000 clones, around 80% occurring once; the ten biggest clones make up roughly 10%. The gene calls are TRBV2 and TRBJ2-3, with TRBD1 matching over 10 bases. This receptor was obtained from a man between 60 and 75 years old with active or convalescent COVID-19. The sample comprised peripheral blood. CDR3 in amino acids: CASDDRGRPTDTQYF. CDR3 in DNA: TGTGCCAGCGACGACAGGGGGCGTCCCACAGATACGCAGTATTTT.